The entry that follows covers one T cell receptor beta chain sequence. Its antigen is undetermined. As the CDR3 is not closed by the conserved phenylalanine or tryptophan, this likely results from a read error. The limits of the CDR3 on the DNA are not certain, so only TCRdb's listed CDR3 is given. This sample was taken from a study of regulatory T cells in long-lasting Graves disease. At the level of the study: Freshly diagnosed Graves' patients had used antithyroid drugs for under 3 months. General study points: Thyroid tissue was not studied; only peripheral blood was.

Including both end residues, the CDR3 is 8 amino acids long. Per the germline V gene, CDR1 is MDHEN and CDR2 is SYDVKM. The time point denotes: newly diagnosed GD, antithyroid drugs for less than 3 months. Isolated PBMC RNA provided the starting material for the TCR library. A roughly 9-milliliter sample of peripheral blood was drawn into EDTA tubes. The TCR beta library used iRepertoire HTBI primers with Arm-PCR amplification of CDR3. Authors' analysis steps: Identified segments across samples numbered 55 to 70 TRBV and about 15 TRBJ. TCRdb re-analysed the multiplex PCR reads in MiXCR, keeping a single row per CDR3 protein. TCRdb, not the original authors, processed these V and J calls. This table has 350,000 to 500,000 distinct CDR3 sequences, approximately 14% appearing once. The sample also formed part of further work on T cells in Graves' hyperthyroidism and ophthalmopathy.

Sequenced here: peripheral blood mononuclear cells (PBMCs), sampled at new diagnosis, from a patient treated with antithyroid drugs. This clonotype originated in a woman aged 50 to 60 with Graves disease. The V and J genes are TRBV28 and TRBJ2-7; TRBD2, the table's D call, lacks a check against the DNA. CDR3 amino acids: CASSLKAG.